These 25 T cell receptor beta chains came from one sample sequenced in a study of cytomegalovirus exposure and HLA in healthy donors. Use of 60 Vbeta and 13 Jbeta primers characterized the PCR. Assay: immunoSEQ multiplex PCR; the TCRdb copy retains only in-frame clones and omits some. The sample has 150,000 to 200,000 clones, roughly 80% seen once; the top ten hold 1.3%. Sequenced sample: PBMCs. The receptor set was obtained from a man aged 25-45 years in good health and CMV-seronegative.

The chain combines TRBV2 with TRBJ2-3, with a tentative D call TRBD2 (6 bases). The CDR3 runs to 15 residues. Germline assignment: CDR1 SNHLY and CDR2 FYNNEI. Trimming took off 0 bases at V and 6 bases at J, with 13 bases between the two ends. Here the CDR3 reads CASSEALRGGDTQYF. CDR3 DNA: TGTGCCAGCAGTGAAGCGTTGCGGGGCGGGGATACGCAGTATTTT.

The V call is TRBV4-1, the J call TRBJ2-2, with TRBD2 matching over 11 bases. V lost 2 bases, J lost 6 bases, and 8 bases stayed unmatched. The CDR3 extends over 17 amino acids. Germline CDR1 and CDR2: MGHRA and YSYEKL. The CDR3 DNA follows: TGCGCCAGCAGCCAACCTAGCGGGGGGATTTTCTCCGGGGAGCTGTTTTTT. It yields the protein CASSQPSGGIFSGELFF.

J is TRBJ2-5 and V is TRBV25-1, with 8 bases identical to TRBD2. Germline V gene data show CDR1 as MGHDK and CDR2 as SYGVNS. The V segment lost 2 bases and the J segment 3 bases; nucleotides outside the gene matches: 8. The CDR3 has 16 residues. The CDR3 region is CASSETIGGAKETQYF. CDR3 DNA sequence: TGTGCCAGCAGTGAAACCATCGGGGGGGCCAAAGAGACCCAGTACTTC.

The chain links TRBV28 to TRBJ2-7; TRBD1 matches at 9 bases. This CDR3 has 13 residues. Germline CDR1 is MDHEN and CDR2 is SYDVKM. The trim removed 5 bases at V and 3 bases at J, leaving 2 bases unmatched. The CDR3 sequence is CASSGDRVYEQYF. The CDR3 bases are TGTGCCAGCAGTGGGGACAGGGTCTACGAGCAGTACTTC.

This clone was found a few times. CDR3 coding DNA: TGTGCCAGCAGTTTATTGACTTCTTACCAAGAGACCCAGTACTTC. Translation gives CASSLLTSYQETQYF. This chain links TRBV28 with TRBJ2-5; D not certain. V shed 1 base and J shed 0 bases, with 9 bases lying between them. From germline, CDR1 is MDHEN and CDR2 SYDVKM. CDR3 size: 15 residues.

The genes are TRBV30 and TRBJ1-1, with 7 bases identical to TRBD1. After removal of 5 bases from V and 6 bases from J, the junction contained 9 bases not matched to a gene. The CDR3 runs to 13 residues. The germline CDR1 and CDR2 sequences are GTSNPN and SVGIG (reference sequence). CDR3 coding DNA: TGTGCCTGGTCTAGGGGGCCTGCCGCTGAAGCTTTCTTT. Protein sequence: CAWSRGPAAEAFF.

Only a few counts were recorded for this clone. The V gene is TRBV28, the J gene TRBJ1-1; D is uncertain. The CDR3 extends over 12 amino acids. V was trimmed by 2 bases and J by 4 bases, leaving 5 bases between them. Germline V lookup: CDR1 MDHEN, CDR2 SYDVKM. This CDR3 is CASSLTVTEAFF. The CDR3 nucleotides read TGTGCCAGCAGTTTAACGGTCACTGAAGCTTTCTTT.

This chain connects TRBV4-1 to TRBJ2-1; D ambiguous. There are 15 residues in the CDR3. V shed 0 bases and J shed 4 bases, with 10 bases lying between them. Germline lookup yields CDR1 MGHRA and CDR2 YSYEKL. This CDR3 reads CASSQDLSQYNEQFF. The CDR3 DNA follows: TGCGCCAGCAGCCAAGATCTGTCGCAGTACAATGAGCAGTTCTTC.

As for this clone: Compared with germline, one end of the junction differs, possibly owing to a read error. The J gene is TRBJ2-5, the V gene TRBV14; 7 bases are a match to TRBD2. CDR1 is SGHDN and CDR2 is FVKESK in the germline V gene. The CDR3 sequence is 13 residues long. CDR3 nucleotide sequence: TGTGCCAGCAGCCGGCCGGCTAGCGGCCTTTGGGACTTC. Translated: CASSRPASGLWDF. Full variable domain (remainder filled in from reference TRBV14 and TRBJ2-5): EAGVTQFPSHSVIEKGQTVTLRCDPISGHDNLYWYRRVMGKEIKFLLHFVKESKQDESGMPNNRFLAERTGGTYSTLKVQPAELEDSGVYFCASSRPASGLWDFGPGTRLLVL.

V gene TRBV19 combines with J gene TRBJ1-5; TRBD1 matches 7 bases. In germline, CDR1 is LNHDA, CDR2 SQIVND (reference sequence). V shed 6 bases, J shed 2 bases, and the junction held 1 base outside the gene matches. This CDR3 is 13 amino acids long. The CDR3 nucleotides are TGTGCCAGTAGAGGACAGGGCAATCAGCCCCAGCATTTT. Translation: CASRGQGNQPQHF.

The J gene is TRBJ2-7, the V gene TRBV15, with TRBD2 as a possible D gene (5 bases). The CDR3 runs to 15 residues. Trimming pared 0 bases from V and 1 base from J, leaving 10 bases between. The V gene's germline CDR1 is LNHNV and CDR2 YYDKDF (reference sequence). The CDR3 DNA sequence: TGTGCCACCAGCAGAGATCGTACGGGATCCTACGAGCAGTACTTC. Encoded protein: CATSRDRTGSYEQYF.

This chain joins TRBV11-2 and TRBJ1-4, with 8 bases aligning to TRBD1. The CDR3 loop spans 16 amino acids. The J segment lost 7 bases and the V segment lost 4 bases, leaving 11 bases of the junction unmatched. Germline CDR1 SGHAT, CDR2 FQNNGV. Here the CDR3 DNA reads TGTGCCAGCAGCTACAGGGGGGGGGACCGATCTGAAAAACTGTTTTTT. Translation: CASSYRGGDRSEKLFF.

This chain uses TRBV28 with TRBJ2-1, with 7 bases aligning to TRBD2. V dropped 8 bases and J dropped 3; count of bases not matched to a gene: 13. This CDR3 region has 16 residues. The germline gives CDR1 MDHEN, CDR2 SYDVKM. In nucleotides, the CDR3 is TGTGCCAGCCCCGCTAGCGGTAGAGGTTTCTACAATGAGCAGTTCTTC. The encoded protein is CASPASGRGFYNEQFF. Using reference TRBV28 and TRBJ2-1 for the parts outside the CDR3, the full variable domain is DVKVTQSSRYLVKRTGEKVFLECVQDMDHENMFWYRQDPGLGLRLIYFSYDVKMKEKGDIPEGYSVSREKKERFSLILESASTNQTSMYLCASPASGRGFYNEQFFGPGTRLTVL.

The chain combines TRBV19 with TRBJ2-7, with 8 bases that match TRBD2. The V gene end was trimmed by 5 bases and the J gene end by 5 bases; junction bases not matched to a gene: 14. Germline CDR1 is LNHDA and CDR2 is SQIVND (reference sequence). This CDR3 spans 16 amino acids. The CDR3, as DNA: TGTGCCAGTAGTCAAGTGTCCAGCGGGAGTTTCCACGAGCAGTACTTC. Protein sequence: CASSQVSSGSFHEQYF.

As for this clone: Other DNA sequences in the sample encode the same CDR3. V is TRBV18 and J is TRBJ1-4, with 9 nucleotides matching TRBD1. This CDR3 has 15 residues. Trimming took 3 bases from V and 4 from J; bases not matched to a gene: 3. Looked up from germline, CDR1 is KGHSH and CDR2 is LQKENI. CDR3 residues: CASSPRTGDNEKLFF. CDR3 nucleotide sequence: TGTGCCAGCTCACCCCGGACAGGGGATAATGAAAAACTGTTTTTT.

This clone was found once. The rearrangement uses TRBV30 and TRBJ2-2, with 7 nucleotides matching TRBD1. This CDR3 is 14 amino acids long. The V gene's germline CDR1 is GTSNPN and CDR2 SVGIG (reference sequence). The V segment lost 5 bases and the J segment 4 bases; nucleotides outside the gene matches: 7. This chain's CDR3 is CAWFETGFTGELFF. In DNA, the CDR3 is TGTGCCTGGTTTGAGACAGGGTTCACCGGGGAGCTGTTTTTT.

The gene calls are TRBV28 and TRBJ2-1; possibly TRBD2 for D (6 bases). Trimming pared 11 bases from V and 10 bases from J, leaving 18 bases between. There are 12 residues in the CDR3. CDR1 MDHEN and CDR2 SYDVKM come from the germline V gene. This CDR3 is CAGGISWREQFF. DNA for the CDR3: TGTGCCGGGGGGATTTCCTGGAGGGAGCAGTTCTTC.

The V call is TRBV5-1, the J call TRBJ2-2, with no clear D. Germline CDR1 reads SGHRS; CDR2 reads YFSETQ. This CDR3 spans 18 amino acids. The ends were cut back, 1 base at V and 2 bases at J, with 18 bases in the middle. The CDR3 spells CASSLSDHSRQNTGELFF. CDR3 nucleotide sequence: TGCGCCAGCAGCTTGTCAGATCATTCAAGACAAAACACCGGGGAGCTGTTTTTT.

This sequence joins TRBV18 and TRBJ1-4; TRBD1 matches 8 bases. Germline values: CDR1 KGHSH, CDR2 LQKENI. Trimming cost V 5 bases and J 8 bases; bases outside gene matches: 10. This CDR3 is 15 amino acids long. The CDR3 reads CASSLNGQGREKLFF. CDR3 nucleotides: TGTGCCAGCTCATTAAACGGACAGGGTAGAGAAAAACTGTTTTTT.

The count of this clone is one. The chain uses TRBV7-2 and TRBJ1-5, with a possible D match to TRBD1 (6 bases). The CDR3 runs 16 residues. Per germline, CDR1 SGHTA and CDR2 FQGNSA. V was shortened by 3 bases and J by 0 bases, with 12 bases between the two germline ends. The CDR3 sequence is CASSLPGQTSNQPQHF. CDR3 DNA sequence: TGTGCCAGCAGCTTGCCTGGACAGACTAGCAATCAGCCCCAGCATTTT.

This chain links TRBV2 with TRBJ2-3, with 7 nucleotides matching TRBD2. The J segment lost 5 bases and the V segment lost 3 bases, leaving 8 bases of the junction unmatched. The CDR3 consists of 15 residues. Germline V gene data show CDR1 as SNHLY and CDR2 as FYNNEI. The CDR3 region is CASSEWGGLGDTQYF. DNA of the CDR3: TGTGCCAGCAGTGAGTGGGGGGGACTGGGAGATACGCAGTATTTT.

The CDR3 coding sequence is TGTGCCAGCAGCCTCCTACAGGGGGGACGGGAAAAACTGTTTTTT. Its protein product is CASSLLQGGREKLFF. The J gene is TRBJ1-4, the V gene TRBV7-2; 8 bases map to TRBD1. Germline V gene lookup returns CDR1 SGHTA and CDR2 FQGNSA. The CDR3 extends over 15 amino acids. J was trimmed by 8 bases and V by 5 bases; bases with no gene match: 10.

The chain employs TRBV28 and TRBJ1-1; D ambiguous. The germline V gene encodes CDR1 MDHEN and CDR2 SYDVKM. The V end lost 7 bases, the J end lost 1 base, and 16 bases lay between the germline ends. The CDR3 is 15 amino acids. CDR3 coding DNA: TGTGCCAGCAACAAAGGGCGGGTAGAGAACACTGAAGCTTTCTTT. This encodes CASNKGRVENTEAFF. Together with reference TRBV28 and TRBJ1-1, the CDR3 gives the full variable domain: DVKVTQSSRYLVKRTGEKVFLECVQDMDHENMFWYRQDPGLGLRLIYFSYDVKMKEKGDIPEGYSVSREKKERFSLILESASTNQTSMYLCASNKGRVENTEAFFGQGTRLTVV.

The CDR3, as DNA: TGTGCCAGCACCAGGACAGGGGGGCGGGAAGCTTTCTTT. Protein: CASTRTGGREAFF. The rearrangement links TRBV6-5 to TRBJ1-1, with 10 nucleotides matching TRBD1. CDR3 length: 13 residues. V lost 7 bases and J lost 8; bases outside the gene matches: 7. CDR1 and CDR2 from the germline V gene are MNHEY and SVGAGI.

This chain uses TRBV7-2 with TRBJ1-3; 11 bases fit TRBD1. CDR1 and CDR2 (germline): SGHTA, FQGNSA. The CDR3 consists of 17 residues. J gave up 1 base and V 0 bases, and 2 bases lay outside the gene matches. The CDR3 loop reads CASSLAGTGGSGNTIYF. The CDR3 DNA is TGTGCCAGCAGCTTAGCGGGGACAGGGGGGTCTGGAAACACCATATATTTT. Based on the CDR3 plus reference TRBV7-2 and TRBJ1-3, the full variable domain is GAGVSQSPSNKVTEKGKDVELRCDPISGHTALYWYRQSLGQGLEFLIYFQGNSAPDKSGLPSDRFSAERTGGSVSTLTIQRTQQEDSAVYLCASSLAGTGGSGNTIYFGEGSWLTVV.